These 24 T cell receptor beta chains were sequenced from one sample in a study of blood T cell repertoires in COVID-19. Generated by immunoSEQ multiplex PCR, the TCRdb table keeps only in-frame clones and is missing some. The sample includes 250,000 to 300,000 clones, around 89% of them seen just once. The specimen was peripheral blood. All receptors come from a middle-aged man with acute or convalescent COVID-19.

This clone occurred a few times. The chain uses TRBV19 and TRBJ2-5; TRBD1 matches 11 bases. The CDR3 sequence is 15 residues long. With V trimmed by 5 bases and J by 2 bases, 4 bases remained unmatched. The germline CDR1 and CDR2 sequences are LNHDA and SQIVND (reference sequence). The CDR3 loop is CASSLGTGGQETQYF. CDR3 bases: TGTGCCAGTAGTCTCGGGACAGGGGGGCAAGAGACCCAGTACTTC.

The CDR3 region is CASSSGTGDEKLFF. In DNA, the CDR3 is TGCGCCAGCAGCTCCGGGACAGGGGACGAAAAACTGTTTTTT. This chain joins TRBV5-1 and TRBJ1-4; 10 bases line up with TRBD1. Per the germline V gene, CDR1 is SGHRS and CDR2 is YFSETQ. V was pared by 3 bases and J by 8 bases, with 4 bases of the junction left unmatched. The CDR3 sequence is 14 residues long.

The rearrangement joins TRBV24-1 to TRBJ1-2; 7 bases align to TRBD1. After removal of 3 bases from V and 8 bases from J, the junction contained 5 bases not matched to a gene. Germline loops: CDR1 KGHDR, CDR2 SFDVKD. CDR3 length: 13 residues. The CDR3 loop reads CATSDDRVVGYTF. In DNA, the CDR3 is TGTGCCACCAGTGATGACAGGGTGGTGGGCTACACCTTC.

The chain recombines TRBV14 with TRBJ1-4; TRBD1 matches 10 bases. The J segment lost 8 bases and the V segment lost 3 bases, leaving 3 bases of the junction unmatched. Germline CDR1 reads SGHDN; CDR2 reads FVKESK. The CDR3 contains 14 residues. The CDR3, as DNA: TGTGCCAGCAGCCAGACAGGGGGCGTCGAAAAACTGTTTTTT. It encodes CASSQTGGVEKLFF.

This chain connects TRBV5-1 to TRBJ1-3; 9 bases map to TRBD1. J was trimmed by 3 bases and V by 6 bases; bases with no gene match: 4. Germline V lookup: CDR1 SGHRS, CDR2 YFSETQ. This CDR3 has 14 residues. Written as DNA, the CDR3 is TGCGCCAGCACCACAGGGGGCATTGGAAACACCATATATTTT. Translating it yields CASTTGGIGNTIYF.

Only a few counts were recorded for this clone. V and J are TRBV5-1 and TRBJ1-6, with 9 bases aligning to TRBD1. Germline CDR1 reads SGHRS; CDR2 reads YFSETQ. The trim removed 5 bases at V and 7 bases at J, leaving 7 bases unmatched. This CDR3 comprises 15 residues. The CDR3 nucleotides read TGCGCCAGCAGGCCTTCCGGGACAGGGAATTCACCCCTCCACTTT. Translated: CASRPSGTGNSPLHF.

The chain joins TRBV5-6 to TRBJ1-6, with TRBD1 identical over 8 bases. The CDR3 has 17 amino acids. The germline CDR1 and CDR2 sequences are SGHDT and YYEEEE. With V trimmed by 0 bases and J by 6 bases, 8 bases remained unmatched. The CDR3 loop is CASSLGTGSWGNSPLHF. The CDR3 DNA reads TGTGCCAGCAGCTTGGGGACAGGGTCGTGGGGTAATTCACCCCTCCACTTT.

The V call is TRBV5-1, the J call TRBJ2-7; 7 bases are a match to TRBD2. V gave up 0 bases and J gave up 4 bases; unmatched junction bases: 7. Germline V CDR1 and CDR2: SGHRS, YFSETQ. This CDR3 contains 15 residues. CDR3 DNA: TGCGCCAGCAGCTTGGCTGGGGTAGCGGGTTACGAGCAGTACTTC. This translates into CASSLAGVAGYEQYF.

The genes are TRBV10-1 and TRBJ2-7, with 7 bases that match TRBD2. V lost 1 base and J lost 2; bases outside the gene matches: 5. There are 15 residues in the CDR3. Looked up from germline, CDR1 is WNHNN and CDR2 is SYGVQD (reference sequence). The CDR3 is CASSEYPGGTYEQYF. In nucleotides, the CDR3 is TGCGCCAGCAGTGAGTATCCGGGGGGAACCTACGAGCAGTACTTC.

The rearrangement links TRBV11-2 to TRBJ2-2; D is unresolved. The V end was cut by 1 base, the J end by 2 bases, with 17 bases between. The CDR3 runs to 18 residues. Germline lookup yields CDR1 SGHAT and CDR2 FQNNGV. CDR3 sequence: CASSLGAFWAENTGELFF. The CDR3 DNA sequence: TGTGCCAGCAGCTTAGGAGCTTTCTGGGCAGAAAACACCGGGGAGCTGTTTTTT.

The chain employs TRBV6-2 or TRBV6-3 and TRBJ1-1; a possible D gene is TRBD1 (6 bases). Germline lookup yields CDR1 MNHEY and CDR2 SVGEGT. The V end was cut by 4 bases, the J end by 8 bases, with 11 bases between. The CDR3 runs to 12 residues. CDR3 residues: CASSFVTGEAFF. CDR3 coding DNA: TGTGCCAGCAGTTTCGTAACAGGGGAAGCTTTCTTT.

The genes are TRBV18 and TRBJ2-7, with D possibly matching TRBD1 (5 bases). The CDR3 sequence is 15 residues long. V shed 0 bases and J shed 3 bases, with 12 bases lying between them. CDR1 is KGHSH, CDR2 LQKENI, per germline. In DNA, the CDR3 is TGTGCCAGCTCACCACCTAGACAGTTAGGCTACGAGCAGTACTTC. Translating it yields CASSPPRQLGYEQYF.

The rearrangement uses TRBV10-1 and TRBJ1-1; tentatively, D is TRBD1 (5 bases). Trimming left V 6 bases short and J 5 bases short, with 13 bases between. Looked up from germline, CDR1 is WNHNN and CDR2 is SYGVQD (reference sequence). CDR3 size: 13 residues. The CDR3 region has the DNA TGCGCCAGCAGCCCTACCAGGGTTACTGAAGCTTTCTTT. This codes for CASSPTRVTEAFF.

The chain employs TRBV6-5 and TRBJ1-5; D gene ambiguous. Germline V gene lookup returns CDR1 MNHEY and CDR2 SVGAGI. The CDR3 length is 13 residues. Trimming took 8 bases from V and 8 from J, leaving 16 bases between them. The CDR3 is CASSQVGRKPQHF. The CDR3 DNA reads TGTGCCAGCTCCCAGGTGGGCAGGAAGCCCCAGCATTTT.

As DNA, the CDR3 is TGCAGCGTTGTCGAAAGCTACGGGGAGCCCCAGCATTTT. Encoded protein: CSVVESYGEPQHF. The chain links TRBV29-1 to TRBJ1-5; unclear D gene. The CDR3 spans 13 residues. Germline V CDR1 and CDR2: SQVTM, ANQGSEA. Between the trimmed V and J ends, which lost 4 bases and 8 bases, there was a span of 15 bases.

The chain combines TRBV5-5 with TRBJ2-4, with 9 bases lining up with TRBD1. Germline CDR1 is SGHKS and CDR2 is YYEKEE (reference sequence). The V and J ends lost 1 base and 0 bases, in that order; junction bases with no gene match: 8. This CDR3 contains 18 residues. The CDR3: CASSLIGQGPLAKNIQYF. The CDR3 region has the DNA TGTGCCAGCAGCTTGATCGGACAGGGGCCCTTAGCCAAAAACATTCAGTACTTC.

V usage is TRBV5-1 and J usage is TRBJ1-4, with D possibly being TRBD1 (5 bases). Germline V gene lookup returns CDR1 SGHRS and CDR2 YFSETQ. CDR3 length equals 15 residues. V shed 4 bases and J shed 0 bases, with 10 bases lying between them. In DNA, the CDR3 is TGCGCCAGCAGCCCGGGGGGTGCAACTAATGAAAAACTGTTTTTT. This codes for CASSPGGATNEKLFF.

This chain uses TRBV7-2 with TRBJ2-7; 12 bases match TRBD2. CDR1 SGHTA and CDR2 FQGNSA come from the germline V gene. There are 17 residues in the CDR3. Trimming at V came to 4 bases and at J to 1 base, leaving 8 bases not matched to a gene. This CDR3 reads CASSYKTSGGYSYEQYF. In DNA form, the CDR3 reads TGTGCCAGCAGCTACAAGACTAGCGGGGGCTATTCCTACGAGCAGTACTTC.

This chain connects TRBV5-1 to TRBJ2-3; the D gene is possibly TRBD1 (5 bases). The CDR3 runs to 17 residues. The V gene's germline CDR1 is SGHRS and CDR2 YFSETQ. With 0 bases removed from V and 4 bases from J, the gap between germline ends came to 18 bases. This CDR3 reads CASSLGLSGALPDTQYF. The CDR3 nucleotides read TGCGCCAGCAGCTTGGGACTGAGTGGGGCTCTACCAGATACGCAGTATTTT. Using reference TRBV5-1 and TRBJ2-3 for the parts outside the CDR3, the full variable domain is KAGVTQTPRYLIKTRGQQVTLSCSPISGHRSVSWYQQTPGQGLQFLFEYFSETQRNKGNFPGRFSGRQFSNSRSEMNVSTLELGDSALYLCASSLGLSGALPDTQYFGPGTRLTVL.

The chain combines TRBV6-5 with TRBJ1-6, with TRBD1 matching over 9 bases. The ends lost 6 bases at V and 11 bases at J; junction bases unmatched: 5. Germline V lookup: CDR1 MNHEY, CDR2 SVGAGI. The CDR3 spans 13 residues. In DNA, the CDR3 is TGTGCCAGCAGCCAGGACAGGGGTACACCCCTCCACTTT. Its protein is CASSQDRGTPLHF.

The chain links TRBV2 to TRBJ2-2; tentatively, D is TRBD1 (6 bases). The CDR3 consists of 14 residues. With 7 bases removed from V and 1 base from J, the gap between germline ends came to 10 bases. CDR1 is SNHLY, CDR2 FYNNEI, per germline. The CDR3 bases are TGTGCCAGCAAAAGAGGGGGGAACACCGGGGAGCTGTTTTTT. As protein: CASKRGGNTGELFF. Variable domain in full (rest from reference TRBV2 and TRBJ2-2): EPEVTQTPSHQVTQMGQEVILRCVPISNHLYFYWYRQILGQKVEFLVSFYNNEISEKSEIFDDQFSVERPDGSNFTLKIRSTKLEDSAMYFCASKRGGNTGELFFGEGSRLTVL.

The CDR3 sequence: CASSIQTGVDYGYTF. In nucleotides, the CDR3 is TGTGCCAGTAGTATCCAGACAGGGGTCGACTATGGCTACACCTTC. The chain uses TRBV19 and TRBJ1-2, with 8 bases lining up with TRBD1. V was pared by 3 bases and J by 3 bases, with 6 bases of the junction left unmatched. The CDR3 extends over 15 amino acids. The germline CDR1 and CDR2 sequences are LNHDA and SQIVND (reference sequence).

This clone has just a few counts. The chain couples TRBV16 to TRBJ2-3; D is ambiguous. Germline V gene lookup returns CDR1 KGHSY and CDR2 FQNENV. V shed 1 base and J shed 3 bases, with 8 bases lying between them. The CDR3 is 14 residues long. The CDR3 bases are TGTGCCAGCAGCCAATTCGTCCCTACAGATACGCAGTATTTT. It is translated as CASSQFVPTDTQYF.

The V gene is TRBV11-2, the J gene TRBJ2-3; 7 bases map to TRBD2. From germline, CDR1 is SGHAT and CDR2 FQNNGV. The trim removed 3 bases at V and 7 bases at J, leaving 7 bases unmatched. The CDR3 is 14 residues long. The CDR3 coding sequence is TGTGCCAGCAGCTTTACTAGCGTGGGAAATACGCAGTATTTT. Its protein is CASSFTSVGNTQYF.